The 32 T cell receptor beta chains presented below share a single source sample, sequenced in a study of CD8+CD57+ T cells in acquired aplastic anemia. All patients picked for sequencing had shown, by flow cytometry, an expansion of CD8+CD57+ cells. Template material for TCR beta VDJ and CDR3 profiling consisted of genomic DNA. From the reads, TCRdb called clonotypes with MiXCR, one entry per CDR3 protein. The sample has about 270,000 distinct CDR3 sequences, roughly 82% seen once. Sequencing was performed on sorted CD4+, CD8+, or CD8+CD57+ T cells (not recorded which) from PBMCs. The receptors were gathered from a human donor with aplastic anemia.

This clonotype came up many times. The chain employs TRBV20-1 and TRBJ2-1, with D possibly matching TRBD1 (7 bases). Deletions cut 3 bases from V and 1 base from J, with 10 bases between. The CDR3 has 14 residues. Germline CDR1 reads DFQATT; CDR2 reads SNEGSKA (reference sequence). The DNA of the CDR3 is TGCAGTGCTAGTCAGGGGGGTTCCTACAATGAGCAGTTCTTC. This encodes CSASQGGSYNEQFF.

This clonotype was counted many times. The chain has TRBV5-4 and TRBJ1-1; possible D gene TRBD1, 5 bases. V dropped 2 bases and J dropped 1 base, with 12 bases sitting between them. The CDR3 length is 15 residues. The germline V gene has CDR1 SGHNT and CDR2 YYREEE (reference sequence). This CDR3 is CASSFTITGNTEAFF. CDR3 DNA sequence: TGTGCCAGCAGCTTTACTATCACAGGGAACACTGAAGCTTTCTTT.

On this clonotype: One end of the junction is discordant with germline, which a read error may explain. V gene TRBV2 combines with J gene TRBJ2-5, with 11 bases identical to TRBD2. This CDR3 has 16 amino acids. The germline V gene has CDR1 SNHLY and CDR2 FYNNEI. In DNA form, the CDR3 reads TGTGCCATCAGTATCGGGCTAGCGGGGGGACAAGAGACCCAGTACTTC. Amino acid sequence: CAISIGLAGGQETQYF.

This clonotype occurred a few times. J is TRBJ2-5 and V is TRBV9; D might be TRBD1 (5 bases). The V and J ends lost 10 bases and 5 bases respectively, with 15 bases between them. This CDR3 has 12 residues. Germline assignment: CDR1 SGDLS and CDR2 YYNGEE. For the CDR3, the DNA is TGTGCCGGACACGTAGCTTGGGAGACCCAGTACTTC. This encodes CAGHVAWETQYF.

This chain links TRBV9 with TRBJ2-1; 10 nucleotides match TRBD1. The CDR3 spans 15 residues. After removal of 4 bases from V and 14 bases from J, the junction contained 15 bases not matched to a gene. Germline CDR1 reads SGDLS; CDR2 reads YYNGEE. The CDR3, as DNA: TGTGCCAGCAGCTCACGGGACAGGGGCTTGGATTATGAGTTCTTC. It specifies CASSSRDRGLDYEFF.

This clonotype occurred a few times. The rearrangement uses TRBV15 and TRBJ2-3; tentatively, D is TRBD1 (6 bases). Trimming stripped 1 base from V and 9 bases from J, with 14 bases between. Germline V gene data show CDR1 as LNHNV and CDR2 as YYDKDF (reference sequence). The CDR3 extends over 14 amino acids. In DNA, the CDR3 is TGTGCCACCAGCAGAGCAAAAGGGGGTTGGACGCAGTATTTT. It specifies CATSRAKGGWTQYF.

This rearrangement joins TRBV2 to TRBJ2-7; TRBD1 or TRBD2 may be the D gene (5 bases each). The CDR3 contains 14 residues. Germline V gene sequence: CDR1 SNHLY, CDR2 FYNNEI. V lost 8 bases and J 13 bases, leaving 27 bases between the germline ends. The CDR3 is CASGDRSTDYEYYV. As DNA, the CDR3 is TGTGCCAGCGGGGACCGGAGCACAGACTACGAGTATTACGTC.

As concerns this clonotype: The conserved phenylalanine or tryptophan is not found at the CDR3 terminus, so this likely reflects a read error. No DNA is shown, since the ends of the CDR3 on it are uncertain; the CDR3 is the one TCRdb lists. This sequence joins TRBV2 and TRBJ1-1; the tabulated D call, TRBD1, remains unverified against the DNA. The CDR3 adds up to 15 amino acids, both ends counted. Germline-derived CDR1 and CDR2 are SNHLY and FYNNEI. The CDR3 loop is CASRYDLTDTQYFFL.

This clonotype was found once. Because the CDR3's place on the DNA is in doubt, the DNA is left out and the CDR3 is given as listed by TCRdb. The V and J genes are TRBV7-4 and TRBJ2-1. Including both end residues, the CDR3 is 14 amino acids long. Germline CDR1 SGHVT, CDR2 SQSDAQ. CDR3 sequence reads: CAGSEVGWGNEFFF.

The genes are TRBV7-8 and TRBJ2-1; weak D call: TRBD2 (7 bases). Germline loops: CDR1 SGHVS, CDR2 FQNEAQ. The CDR3 is made up of 17 amino acids. V gave up 3 bases and J gave up 1 base, with 16 bases separating them. The CDR3 bases are TGTGCCAGCAGCTTCGGTGGGGGGGCGAGATCCTACAATGAGCAGTTCTTC. Protein product: CASSFGGGARSYNEQFF.

Remarks on this clonotype: One end of the junction fails to match germline, which may point to a read error. The CDR3 DNA sequence: TGTGCCAGCAGCGCAGCTGCTGGGTCAGCTCCGCACTTTTTT. It specifies CASSAAAGSAPHFF. The chain has TRBV7-2 and TRBJ2-3; D remains ambiguous. Germline CDR1 and CDR2: SGHTA and FQGNSA. This CDR3 has 14 residues.

The rearrangement uses TRBV9 and TRBJ2-1, with D unclear. V lost 3 bases and J 8 bases, leaving 21 bases between the germline ends. The germline CDR1 and CDR2 sequences are SGDLS and YYNGEE. This CDR3 contains 16 residues. CDR3 protein: CASSEGSDTLFYEQFF. The CDR3 DNA follows: TGTGCCAGCAGCGAAGGGTCGGATACGCTGTTCTATGAGCAGTTCTTC. Full variable domain (outside the CDR3, taken from reference TRBV9 and TRBJ2-1): DSGVTQTPKHLITATGQRVTLRCSPRSGDLSVYWYQQSLDQGLQFLIQYYNGEERAKGNILERFSAQQFPDLHSELNLSSLELGDSALYFCASSEGSDTLFYEQFFGPGTRLTVL.

The chain joins TRBV10-3 to TRBJ2-3; weak D call: TRBD1 (6 bases). Per the germline V gene, CDR1 is ENHRY and CDR2 is SYGVKD. Trimming removed 3 bases from V and 3 bases from J, with 13 bases in between. The CDR3 is made up of 15 amino acids. The CDR3 nucleotides are TGTGCCATCAGTGACAAACAGGGAGCGACAGATACGCAGTATTTT. It is translated as CAISDKQGATDTQYF.

Turning to this clonotype: One end of the junction is discordant with germline, which a read error may explain. The gene calls are TRBV9 and TRBJ2-4, with D unresolved. CDR1 and CDR2 (germline): SGDLS, YYNGEE. This CDR3 contains 12 residues. CDR3 region: CASRRAGKIRYF. The CDR3 coding sequence is TGTGCCAGCAGACGAGCTGGGAAGATTCGGTACTTC. The entire variable domain, with the rest obtained from reference TRBV9 and TRBJ2-4, is as follows: DSGVTQTPKHLITATGQRVTLRCSPRSGDLSVYWYQQSLDQGLQFLIQYYNGEERAKGNILERFSAQQFPDLHSELNLSSLELGDSALYFCASRRAGKIRYFGAGTRLSVL.

The chain recombines TRBV15 with TRBJ2-7, with a tentative D call TRBD2 (6 bases). Trimming removed 6 bases at V and 3 bases at J, with 18 bases between. The CDR3 is 15 residues long. The V gene's germline CDR1 is LNHNV and CDR2 YYDKDF (reference sequence). CDR3 coding DNA: TGTGCCACCAGTAGGCTAGCGCCCCTACTCTACGAGCAGTACTTC. Translating gives CATSRLAPLLYEQYF.

The V call is TRBV7-6, the J call TRBJ2-5; possible D gene TRBD2, 5 bases. Germline lookup yields CDR1 SGHVS and CDR2 FNYEAQ. The CDR3 runs to 15 residues. V was trimmed by 5 bases and J by 5 bases, leaving 18 bases between them. CDR3 in DNA: TGTGCCAGCAGCCCCCTGAGCGGCCGGGTGGAGACCCAGTACTTC. Its translation: CASSPLSGRVETQYF.

This rearrangement joins TRBV19 to TRBJ2-1; the match to TRBD1 covers 10 bases. With V trimmed by 5 bases and J by 6 bases, 7 bases remained unmatched. The CDR3 loop spans 15 amino acids. From germline, CDR1 is LNHDA and CDR2 SQIVND (reference sequence). CDR3 DNA: TGTGCCAGTAGTGGGACAGGGGCTTGTTTCAATGAGCAGTTCTTC. Protein product: CASSGTGACFNEQFF.

The V gene is TRBV7-9, the J gene TRBJ2-7, with D maybe TRBD1 (5 bases). With 3 bases removed from V and 4 bases from J, the gap between germline ends came to 25 bases. The CDR3 consists of 18 residues. Germline CDR1 is SEHNR and CDR2 is FQNEAQ (reference sequence). The CDR3 here is CASSFQRNATALSYEQYV. The CDR3 nucleotides are TGTGCCAGCAGCTTTCAGCGAAACGCGACAGCCCTTTCTTACGAGCAGTACGTC.

This rearrangement joins TRBV7-6 to TRBJ1-6; 8 bases fit TRBD1. This CDR3 contains 16 residues. The germline gives CDR1 SGHVS, CDR2 FNYEAQ. After removal of 6 bases from V and 15 bases from J, the junction contained 19 bases not matched to a gene. DNA of the CDR3: TGTGCCAGCAGTTCAGACAGGGGCAATTCACCCCTCCACCTCCACTTT. Amino acid sequence: CASSSDRGNSPLHLHF.

This chain connects TRBV7-3 to TRBJ2-3, with D maybe TRBD2 (5 bases). Trimming took off 2 bases at V and 13 bases at J, with 19 bases between the two ends. Germline values: CDR1 SGHTA, CDR2 FQGTGA. The CDR3 runs 14 residues. The CDR3 DNA reads TGTGCCAGCAGCTTATCAGGAGGTCCCCAAGATGAGTATTTT. Translated: CASSLSGGPQDEYF.

This clonotype was detected only once. Germline and junction disagree at one end, which may indicate a read error. V and J are TRBV7-8 and TRBJ2-6; D perhaps matches TRBD2 (6 bases). The CDR3 extends over 16 amino acids. The germline V gene encodes CDR1 SGHVS and CDR2 FQNEAQ. The CDR3: CASSLAGGYDANDLTF. CDR3 nucleotides: TGTGCCAGCAGCTTAGCGGGAGGCTACGATGCCAACGACCTGACTTTC.

In its sample, this clonotype was seen a few times. The chain has TRBV7-2 and TRBJ1-1; a weak D match, TRBD1 (6 bases). The CDR3 runs to 14 residues. CDR1 and CDR2 from the germline V gene are SGHTA and FQGNSA. V was pared by 5 bases and J by 1 base, with 11 bases between. CDR3 sequence: CASSVDRWNTEAFF. Written as DNA, the CDR3 is TGTGCCAGCAGCGTCGACAGGTGGAACACTGAAGCTTTCTTT.

This chain joins TRBV7-9 and TRBJ2-5, with a tentative D call TRBD1 (6 bases). The ends were cut back, 6 bases at V and 3 bases at J, with 14 bases in the middle. The germline gives CDR1 SEHNR, CDR2 FQNEAQ (reference sequence). CDR3 length equals 14 residues. The CDR3: CASSRTGTKETQYF. CDR3 coding DNA: TGTGCCAGCAGTCGCACCGGGACAAAAGAGACCCAGTACTTC. Filled out from reference TRBV7-9 and TRBJ2-5, the complete variable domain reads DTGVSQNPRHKITKRGQNVTFRCDPISEHNRLYWYRQTLGQGPEFLTYFQNEAQLEKSRLLSDRFSAERPKGSFSTLEIQRTEQGDSAMYLCASSRTGTKETQYFGPGTRLLVL.

As to this clonotype: Germline is not matched at one junction end, which may reflect a read error. The rearrangement links TRBV7-9 to TRBJ2-3; 11 bases line up with TRBD1. Germline values: CDR1 SEHNR, CDR2 FQNEAQ (reference sequence). This CDR3 is built from 14 residues. The CDR3: CAGQGAREPEYHGF. As DNA, the CDR3 is TGTGCCGGACAGGGGGCTAGGGAGCCCGAGTACCACGGTTTT.

The chain links TRBV15 to TRBJ1-1; D remains unclear. The DNA matches TRBJ2-5 better at its end, which makes the J call doubtful. Germline V gene sequence: CDR1 LNHNV, CDR2 YYDKDF (reference sequence). The CDR3 has 14 amino acids. CDR3 bases: TGTGCCACCAGCAGTGGCAGCGTGCAAGCTGCCCAGTACTTC. It encodes CATSSGSVQAAQYF.

V and J are TRBV7-8 and TRBJ2-7; 8 nucleotides line up with TRBD1. The CDR3 runs 17 residues. CDR1 and CDR2 (germline): SGHVS, FQNEAQ. V was pared by 5 bases and J by 7 bases, with 19 bases of the junction left unmatched. The CDR3 bases are TGTGCCAGCAGCCTTCATCCAGACGGGACAGGCTTTGAAGAGCAGTACTTC. This translates into CASSLHPDGTGFEEQYF.

Of note for this clonotype: No conserved phenylalanine or tryptophan is present at the end of the CDR3, so a read error is the likely explanation. No DNA is shown, since the ends of the CDR3 on it are uncertain; the CDR3 is the one TCRdb lists. The chain combines TRBV2 with TRBJ2-5; TRBD1 is the table's D call and was not checked against the DNA. The CDR3 is made up of 15 amino acids, end residues included. Germline loops: CDR1 SNHLY, CDR2 FYNNEI. CDR3 sequence: CASGAGGTYTQYFGP.

This chain joins TRBV20-1 and TRBJ2-3; D might be TRBD1 or TRBD2, each matching 5 bases. CDR1 is DFQATT, CDR2 SNEGSKA, per germline (reference sequence). This CDR3 spans 14 amino acids. This chain's CDR3 is CSATGTDGTDTQYF. In nucleotides, the CDR3 is TGCAGCGCGACCGGGACGGACGGCACAGATACGCAGTATTTT.

On this clonotype itself: In this CDR3 the conserved last residue, phenylalanine or tryptophan, is missing, so a read error is likely. The V call is TRBV20-1, the J call TRBJ2-5; D gene ambiguous. Trimming removed 1 base at V and 5 bases at J, with 14 bases between. This CDR3 is built from 14 residues. Looked up from germline, CDR1 is DFQATT and CDR2 is SNEGSKA (reference sequence). The CDR3 DNA reads TGCAGTGCTAGAGGGGTCTCGGGTGTTGAGACCCAGTACATC. Its translation: CSARGVSGVETQYI.

The chain is built from TRBV20-1 and TRBJ1-6, with 8 bases identical to TRBD1. This CDR3 is 15 amino acids long. V shed 0 bases, J shed 7 bases, and the junction held 5 bases outside the gene matches. From germline, CDR1 is DFQATT and CDR2 SNEGSKA (reference sequence). In DNA, the CDR3 is TGCAGTGCTAGAGATCCGGGACAGGACAATTCACCCCTCCACTTT. This encodes CSARDPGQDNSPLHF.

The chain has TRBV7-6 and TRBJ2-1; D might be TRBD1 (6 bases). Per the germline V gene, CDR1 is SGHVS and CDR2 is FNYEAQ. Deletions cut 9 bases from V and 1 base from J, with 16 bases between. The CDR3 runs 15 residues. DNA for the CDR3: TGTGCCAGTAGTTTAGCCCAGGGGTCCTACAATGAGCAGTTCTTC. Translating gives CASSLAQGSYNEQFF.

The rearrangement links TRBV7-3 to TRBJ2-3, with 9 bases aligning to TRBD2. V lost 4 bases and J lost 15; bases outside the gene matches: 14. The CDR3 covers 14 residues. Germline V lookup: CDR1 SGHTA, CDR2 FQGTGA. The CDR3 region is CASSSAGGCDENYF. For the CDR3, the DNA is TGTGCCAGCAGCTCAGCGGGGGGTTGCGATGAGAACTATTTT.